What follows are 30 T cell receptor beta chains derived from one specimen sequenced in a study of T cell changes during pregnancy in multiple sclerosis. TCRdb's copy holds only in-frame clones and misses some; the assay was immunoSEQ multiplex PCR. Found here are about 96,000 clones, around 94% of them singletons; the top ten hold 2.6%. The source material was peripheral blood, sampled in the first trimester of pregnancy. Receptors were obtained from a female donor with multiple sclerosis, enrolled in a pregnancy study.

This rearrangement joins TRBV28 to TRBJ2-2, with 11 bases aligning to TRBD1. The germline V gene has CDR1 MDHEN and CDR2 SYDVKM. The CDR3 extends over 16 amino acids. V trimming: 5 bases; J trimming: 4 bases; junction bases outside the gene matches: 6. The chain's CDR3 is CASSPIGQGATGELFF. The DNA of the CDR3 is TGTGCCAGCAGTCCTATTGGACAGGGGGCCACCGGGGAGCTGTTTTTT.

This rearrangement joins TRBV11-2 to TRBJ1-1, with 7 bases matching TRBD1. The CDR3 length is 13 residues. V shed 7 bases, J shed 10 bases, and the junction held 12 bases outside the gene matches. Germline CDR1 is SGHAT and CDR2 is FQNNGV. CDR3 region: CASTLTGRPRAFF. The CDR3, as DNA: TGTGCCAGCACCCTGACAGGGAGGCCTCGAGCTTTCTTT. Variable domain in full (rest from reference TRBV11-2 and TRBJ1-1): EAGVAQSPRYKIIEKRQSVAFWCNPISGHATLYWYQQILGQGPKLLIQFQNNGVVDDSQLPKDRFSAERLKGVDSTLKIQPAKLEDSAVYLCASTLTGRPRAFFGQGTRLTVV.

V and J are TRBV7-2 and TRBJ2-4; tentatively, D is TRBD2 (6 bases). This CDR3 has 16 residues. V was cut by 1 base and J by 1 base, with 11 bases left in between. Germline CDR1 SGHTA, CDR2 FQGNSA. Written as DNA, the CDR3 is TGTGCCAGCAGCTTAGGGGGGGTAGAGGCCAAAAACATTCAGTACTTC. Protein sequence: CASSLGGVEAKNIQYF.

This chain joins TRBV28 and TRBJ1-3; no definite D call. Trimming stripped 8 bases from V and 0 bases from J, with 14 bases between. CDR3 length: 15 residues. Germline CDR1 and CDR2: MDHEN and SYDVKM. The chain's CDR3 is CASRSEGGSGNTIYF. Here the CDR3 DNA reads TGTGCCAGCCGCTCAGAGGGAGGCTCTGGAAACACCATATATTTT. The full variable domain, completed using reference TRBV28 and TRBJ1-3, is DVKVTQSSRYLVKRTGEKVFLECVQDMDHENMFWYRQDPGLGLRLIYFSYDVKMKEKGDIPEGYSVSREKKERFSLILESASTNQTSMYLCASRSEGGSGNTIYFGEGSWLTVV.

The CDR3 here is CASSLSVGWQFF. CDR3 DNA: TGTGCCAGCAGTTTATCGGTCGGTTGGCAGTTCTTC. This chain connects TRBV28 to TRBJ2-1; D is uncertain. The CDR3 contains 12 residues. Looked up from germline, CDR1 is MDHEN and CDR2 is SYDVKM. V was shortened by 1 base and J by 12 bases, with 10 bases between the two germline ends.

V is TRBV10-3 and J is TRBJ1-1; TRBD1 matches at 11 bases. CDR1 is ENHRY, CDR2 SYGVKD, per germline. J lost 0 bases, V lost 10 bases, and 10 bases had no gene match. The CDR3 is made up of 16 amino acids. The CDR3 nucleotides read TGTGCCACCAAGATCTGGACAGGGGGCATGAACACTGAAGCTTTCTTT. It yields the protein CATKIWTGGMNTEAFF.

The CDR3 coding sequence is TGTGCCAGCCACCAGGGGAAAGGACTAGGCCAAGAGACCCAGTACTTC. It yields the protein CASHQGKGLGQETQYF. The chain is built from TRBV18 and TRBJ2-5; tentatively, D is TRBD2 (7 bases). Trimming pared 8 bases from V and 1 base from J, leaving 20 bases between. The CDR3 runs 16 residues. In germline, CDR1 is KGHSH, CDR2 LQKENI.

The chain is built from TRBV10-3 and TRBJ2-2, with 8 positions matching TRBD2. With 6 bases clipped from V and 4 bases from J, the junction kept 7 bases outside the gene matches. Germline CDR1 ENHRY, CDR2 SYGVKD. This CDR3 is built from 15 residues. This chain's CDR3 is CAIREAGVVTGELFF. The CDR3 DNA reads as TGTGCCATCAGGGAAGCGGGAGTGGTCACCGGGGAGCTGTTTTTT.

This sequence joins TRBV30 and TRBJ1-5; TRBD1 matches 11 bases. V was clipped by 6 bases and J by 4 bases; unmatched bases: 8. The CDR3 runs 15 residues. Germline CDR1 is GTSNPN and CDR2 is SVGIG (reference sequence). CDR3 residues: CACTEGDRGNQPQHF. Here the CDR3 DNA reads TGTGCCTGTACCGAGGGGGACAGGGGGAATCAGCCCCAGCATTTT.

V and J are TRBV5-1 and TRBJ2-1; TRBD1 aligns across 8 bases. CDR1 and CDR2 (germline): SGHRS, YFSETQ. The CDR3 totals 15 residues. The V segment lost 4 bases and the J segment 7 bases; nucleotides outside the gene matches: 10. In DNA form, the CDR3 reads TGCGCCAGCAGCACGGACAGGGAAGGGTGGAATGAGCAGTTCTTC. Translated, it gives CASSTDREGWNEQFF.

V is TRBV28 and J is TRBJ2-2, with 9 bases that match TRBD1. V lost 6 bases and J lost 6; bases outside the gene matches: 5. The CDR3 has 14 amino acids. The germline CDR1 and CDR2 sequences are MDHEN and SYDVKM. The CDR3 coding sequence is TGTGCCAGCAGCTTGAGGACAGGGGCCGGGGAGCTGTTTTTT. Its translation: CASSLRTGAGELFF.

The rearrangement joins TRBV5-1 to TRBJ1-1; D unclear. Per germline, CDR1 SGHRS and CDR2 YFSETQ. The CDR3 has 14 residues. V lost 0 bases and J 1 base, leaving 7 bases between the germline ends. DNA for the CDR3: TGCGCCAGCAGCTTGGTTACAGCGAACACTGAAGCTTTCTTT. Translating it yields CASSLVTANTEAFF.

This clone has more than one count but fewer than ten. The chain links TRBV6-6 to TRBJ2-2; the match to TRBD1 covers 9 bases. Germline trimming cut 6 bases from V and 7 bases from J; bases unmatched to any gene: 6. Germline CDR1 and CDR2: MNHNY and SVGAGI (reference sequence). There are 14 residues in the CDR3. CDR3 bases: TGTGCCAGCAGGGACAGGGGCAGTGGCGGGGAGCTGTTTTTT. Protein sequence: CASRDRGSGGELFF.

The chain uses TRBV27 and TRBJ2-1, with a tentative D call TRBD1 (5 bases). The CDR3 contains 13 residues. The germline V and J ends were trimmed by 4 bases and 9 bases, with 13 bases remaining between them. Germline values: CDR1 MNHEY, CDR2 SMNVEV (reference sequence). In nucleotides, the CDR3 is TGTGCCAGCAGTTGGGAAGGGGTAAGTGAGCAGTTCTTC. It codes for CASSWEGVSEQFF.

The CDR3 coding sequence is TGCGCCAGCAGCCATAACAGGGCCCGGACTAGCGGGAGGGCCGAGGGGGCCAACGTCCTGACTTTC. This gives the protein CASSHNRARTSGRAEGANVLTF. This sequence joins TRBV5-1 and TRBJ2-6, with 15 bases matching TRBD2. The CDR3 runs to 22 residues. The V gene end was trimmed by 4 bases and the J gene end by 4 bases; junction bases not matched to a gene: 18. Germline V gene data show CDR1 as SGHRS and CDR2 as YFSETQ. The full variable domain, its missing parts supplied by reference TRBV5-1 and TRBJ2-6, is KAGVTQTPRYLIKTRGQQVTLSCSPISGHRSVSWYQQTPGQGLQFLFEYFSETQRNKGNFPGRFSGRQFSNSRSEMNVSTLELGDSALYLCASSHNRARTSGRAEGANVLTFGAGSRLTVL.

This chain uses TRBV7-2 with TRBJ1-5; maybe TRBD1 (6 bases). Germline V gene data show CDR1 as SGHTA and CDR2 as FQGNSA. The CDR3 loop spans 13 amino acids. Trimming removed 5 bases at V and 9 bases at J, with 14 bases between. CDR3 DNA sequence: TGTGCCAGCAGCCCAGGGGCCCTTCCGCCCCAGCATTTT. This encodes CASSPGALPPQHF.

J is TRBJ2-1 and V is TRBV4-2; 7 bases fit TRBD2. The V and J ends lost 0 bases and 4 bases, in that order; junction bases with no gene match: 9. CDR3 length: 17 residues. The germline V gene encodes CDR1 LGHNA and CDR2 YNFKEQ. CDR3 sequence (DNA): TGTGCCAGCAGCCAAGACCCAAGGGCTAGCGGTTACAATGAGCAGTTCTTC. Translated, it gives CASSQDPRASGYNEQFF.

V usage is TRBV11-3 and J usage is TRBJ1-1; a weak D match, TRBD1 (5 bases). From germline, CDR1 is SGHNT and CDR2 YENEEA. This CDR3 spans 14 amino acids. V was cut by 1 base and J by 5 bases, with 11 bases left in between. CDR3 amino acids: CASSLAGSATEAFF. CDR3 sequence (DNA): TGTGCCAGCAGCTTAGCAGGGTCCGCGACTGAAGCTTTCTTT.

CDR3 in DNA: TGTGCCAGCAGCTTAACAAGGAGGGGGGGTGAGCAGTTCTTC. Protein product: CASSLTRRGGEQFF. This chain joins TRBV7-3 and TRBJ2-1, with TRBD2 as a possible D gene (7 bases). V was cut by 0 bases and J by 9 bases, with 12 bases left in between. The CDR3 sequence is 14 residues long. From germline, CDR1 is SGHTA and CDR2 FQGTGA.

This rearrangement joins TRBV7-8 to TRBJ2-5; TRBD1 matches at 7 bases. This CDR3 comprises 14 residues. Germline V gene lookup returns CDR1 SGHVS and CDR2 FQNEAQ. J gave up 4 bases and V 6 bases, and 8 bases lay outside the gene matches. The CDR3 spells CASSGDRWGETQYF. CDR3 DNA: TGTGCCAGCAGTGGGGACAGATGGGGAGAGACCCAGTACTTC.

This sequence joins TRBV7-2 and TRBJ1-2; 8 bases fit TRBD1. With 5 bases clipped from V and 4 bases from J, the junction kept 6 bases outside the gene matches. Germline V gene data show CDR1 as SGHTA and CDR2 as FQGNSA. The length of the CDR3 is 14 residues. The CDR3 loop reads CASSEDRGGYGYTF. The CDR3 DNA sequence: TGTGCCAGCAGCGAAGACAGGGGCGGCTATGGCTACACCTTC.

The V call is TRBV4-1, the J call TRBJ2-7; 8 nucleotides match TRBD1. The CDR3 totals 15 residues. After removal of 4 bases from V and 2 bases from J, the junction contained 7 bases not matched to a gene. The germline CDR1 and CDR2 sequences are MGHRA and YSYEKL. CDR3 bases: TGCGCCAGCAGCCTTGACCCGACAGGGGCCTACGAGCAGTACTTC. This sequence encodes CASSLDPTGAYEQYF.

The CDR3 region has the DNA TGTGCCAGCAACATAGGACAGGTTAGCAATCAGCCCCAGCATTTT. Translation gives CASNIGQVSNQPQHF. The V and J genes are TRBV7-9 and TRBJ1-5; 7 bases agree with TRBD1. The CDR3 sequence is 15 residues long. Germline V gene sequence: CDR1 SEHNR, CDR2 FQNEAQ (reference sequence). V shed 7 bases and J 0 bases; nucleotides not matched to a gene: 6.

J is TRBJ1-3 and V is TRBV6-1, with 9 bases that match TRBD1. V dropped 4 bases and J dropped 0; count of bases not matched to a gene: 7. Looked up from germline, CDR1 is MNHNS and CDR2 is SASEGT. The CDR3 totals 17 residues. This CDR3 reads CASSAYTGGNSGNTIYF. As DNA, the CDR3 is TGTGCCAGCAGTGCTTACACAGGGGGCAACTCTGGAAACACCATATATTTT.

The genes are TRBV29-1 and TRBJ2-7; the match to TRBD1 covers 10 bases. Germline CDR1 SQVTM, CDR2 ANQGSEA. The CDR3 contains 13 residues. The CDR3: CSALGQGFSEQYF. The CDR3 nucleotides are TGCAGTGCCTTGGGACAGGGGTTCTCGGAGCAGTACTTC.

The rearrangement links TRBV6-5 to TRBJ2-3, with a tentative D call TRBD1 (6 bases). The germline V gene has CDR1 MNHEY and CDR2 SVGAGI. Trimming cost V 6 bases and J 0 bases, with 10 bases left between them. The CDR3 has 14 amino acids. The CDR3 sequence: CASRRTVSTDTQYF. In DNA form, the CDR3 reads TGTGCCAGCAGGAGGACAGTAAGCACAGATACGCAGTATTTT.

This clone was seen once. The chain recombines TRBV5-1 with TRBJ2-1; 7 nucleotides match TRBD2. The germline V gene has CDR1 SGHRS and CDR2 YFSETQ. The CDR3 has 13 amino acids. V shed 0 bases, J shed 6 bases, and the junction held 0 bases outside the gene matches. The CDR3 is CASSLGTSNEQFF. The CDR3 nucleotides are TGCGCCAGCAGCTTGGGGACTAGCAATGAGCAGTTCTTC.

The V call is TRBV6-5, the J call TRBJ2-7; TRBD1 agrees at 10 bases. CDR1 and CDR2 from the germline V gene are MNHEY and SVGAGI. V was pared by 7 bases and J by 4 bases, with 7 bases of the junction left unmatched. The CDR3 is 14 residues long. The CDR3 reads CASTEGQGWYEQYF. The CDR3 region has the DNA TGTGCCAGCACCGAGGGACAGGGGTGGTACGAGCAGTACTTC.

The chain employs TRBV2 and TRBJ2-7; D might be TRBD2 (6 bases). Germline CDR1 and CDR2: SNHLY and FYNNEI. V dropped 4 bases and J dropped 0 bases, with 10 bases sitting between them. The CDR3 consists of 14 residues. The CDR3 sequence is CASSAGLLSYEQYF. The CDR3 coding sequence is TGTGCCAGCAGTGCGGGACTCCTCTCCTACGAGCAGTACTTC.

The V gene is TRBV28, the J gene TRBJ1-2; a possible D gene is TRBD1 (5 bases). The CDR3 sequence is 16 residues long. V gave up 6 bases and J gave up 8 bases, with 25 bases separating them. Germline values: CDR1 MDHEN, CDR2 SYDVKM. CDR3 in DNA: TGTGCCAGCAGGGACGTCGGGGGTGATTTGGCATCGGGCTACACCTTC. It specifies CASRDVGGDLASGYTF.